The next 8 T cell receptor beta chains were all read from a single sample in a study of T-cell memory formation after mild COVID-19. Using its own MiXCR run on the 5' RACE reads, TCRdb lists one record per CDR3 protein. Of about 190,000 distinct CDR3 sequences in the sample, about 10% were seen once. The specimen sequenced was PBMCs or a T cell subset sorted from them (not recorded which). Source of these receptors: a young man who had mild COVID-19 (a few samples of this study predate the infection). Cell type and time point are not known.

This clonotype appeared a few times. This chain connects TRBV20-1 to TRBJ2-1; 8 nucleotides agree with TRBD2. This CDR3 has 16 amino acids. J lost 0 bases, V lost 7 bases, and 11 bases had no gene match. Germline values: CDR1 DFQATT, CDR2 SNEGSKA (reference sequence). The CDR3 DNA follows: TGCAGTGTCCTGCCCAGCGGGGGACACTCCTACAATGAGCAGTTCTTC. This codes for CSVLPSGGHSYNEQFF.

This clonotype was detected only a few times. The chain employs TRBV18 and TRBJ2-2; no reliable D call. Germline CDR1 KGHSH, CDR2 LQKENI. With 2 bases removed from V and 5 bases from J, the gap between germline ends came to 6 bases. CDR3 length: 13 amino acids. The CDR3 loop reads CASSPGFTGELFF. The CDR3 coding sequence is TGTGCCAGCTCACCAGGGTTTACCGGGGAGCTGTTTTTT. The whole variable domain, remainder taken from reference TRBV18 and TRBJ2-2, is NAGVMQNPRHLVRRRGQEARLRCSPMKGHSHVYWYRQLPEEGLKFMVYLQKENIIDESGMPKERFSAEFPKEGPSILRIQQVVRGDSAAYFCASSPGFTGELFFGEGSRLTVL.

This clonotype has just a few counts. The genes are TRBV4-1 and TRBJ1-5; D unclear. CDR3 size: 19 residues. Per the germline V gene, CDR1 is MGHRA and CDR2 is YSYEKL. Trimming removed 1 base from V and 0 bases from J, with 19 bases in between. The CDR3 DNA follows: TGCGCCAGCAGCCAAGTTGCCGGCGGGGAGCCCTATAGCAATCAGCCCCAGCATTTT. Translation gives CASSQVAGGEPYSNQPQHF.

This clonotype was observed at least ten times. V gene TRBV6-1 combines with J gene TRBJ2-7; no reliable D call. The ends were cut back, 1 base at V and 3 bases at J, with 7 bases in the middle. Per germline, CDR1 MNHNS and CDR2 SASEGT. The CDR3 extends over 13 amino acids. In DNA, the CDR3 is TGTGCCAGCAGTGAAGGAGACCTCTACGAGCAGTACTTC. Its translation is CASSEGDLYEQYF.

This clonotype was observed many times. J is TRBJ2-7 and V is TRBV11-2, with 10 bases lining up with TRBD1. Germline CDR1 is SGHAT and CDR2 is FQNNGV. The CDR3 totals 13 residues. Losses at the gene ends were 4 bases for V and 6 bases for J; bases not matched to a gene: 3. The CDR3 nucleotides are TGTGCCAGCAGCTCGGGACAGGGGAGCGAGCAGTACGTC. It codes for CASSSGQGSEQYV.

The chain carries TRBV9 and TRBJ1-2; possibly TRBD1 for D (6 bases). Trimming took 0 bases from V and 6 from J, leaving 12 bases between them. Germline V gene sequence: CDR1 SGDLS, CDR2 YYNGEE. CDR3 length: 14 amino acids. The CDR3 loop reads CASSVDGTFNGYTF. CDR3 bases: TGTGCCAGCAGCGTAGATGGGACATTTAATGGCTACACCTTC.

This clonotype was seen at least ten times. The rearrangement uses TRBV5-5 and TRBJ2-7; 9 bases are a match to TRBD2. V was clipped by 7 bases and J by 4 bases; unmatched bases: 12. The CDR3 has 15 residues. CDR1 is SGHKS and CDR2 is YYEKEE in the germline V gene (reference sequence). CDR3 residues: CASERTSAEKYEQYF. CDR3 bases: TGTGCCAGCGAAAGGACTAGCGCCGAAAAATACGAGCAGTACTTC.

This clonotype came up a few times. The CDR3 region has the DNA TGTGCCAGCAGCGCTCGGACAGGGAACGGTCAGCCCCAGCATTTT. Encoded protein: CASSARTGNGQPQHF. The chain carries TRBV7-2 and TRBJ1-5; 8 bases fit TRBD1. Germline CDR1 and CDR2: SGHTA and FQGNSA. V lost 5 bases and J lost 6; bases outside the gene matches: 9. CDR3 size: 15 residues.